This T cell receptor (beta chain) originates from a study of human T cells and chemical hapten exposure (dated by TCRdb to 2020 to 2022). Background for the entire study: For sensitization, 2% DPC in acetone was applied to a roughly 2 cm by roughly 2 cm area of upper inner arm skin. Throughout the study period of 20 to 30 weeks, patients also received therapeutic DPC doses to the scalp every week. Patch testing was done on the upper back using Finn chambers containing 0.01% DPC, and results were scored after 6 days according to International Contact Dermatitis Research Group standards. The patient cohort, mostly female, included alopecia areata with under or over 50% scalp involvement, alopecia totalis and alopecia universalis. Libraries were pooled for sequencing, and variation in per-sample TCR yields was attributed mainly to small differences in library volumes within the pool. This study followed changes in the peripheral blood TCR repertoire in vivo during primary and secondary sensitization of alopecia patients to the hapten diphenylcyclopropenone (DPC). Blood samples were taken from patients before sensitization (week 0) and at 2, 6 and about 24 weeks after DPC sensitization. Roughly 30 alopecia patients provided blood for TCR sequencing at one to four time points (pre-sensitization, 2, 6 and 24 weeks).

Overall study outcomes, separate from this receptor: Because all patients had alopecia, a presumed autoimmune disease, the immune response of the patients might differ from that of healthy individuals. The number of PT1 expanded TCRs positively correlated with patch test score, significant at thresholds 8, 16 and 32 but not 4. DPC sensitization did not change the number of TCRs with a frequency above 1 in 1000, and there was no evidence of changes in global repertoire structure. After repeated subsampling, changes were observed in the strength of the expansion versus patch-test correlation and in the threshold at which the correlation became significant. Compared with pre-sensitization or healthy control sets, expanded TCRs formed significantly more large CDR3 similarity clusters, which is consistent with antigen-driven responses.

From cysteine to phenylalanine, the CDR3 is 14 amino acids long. Only the CDR3 part of the read is kept: 42 bases, read in frame from the first base. V is pared back by 0 bases and J by 2 bases, with 7 bases lying between the germline termini. In the germline V gene, CDR1 corresponds to MNHEY and CDR2 to SVGAGI. The library relied on RACE. Sequenced on a NextSeq 500. During library preparation, unique molecular identifiers were attached to individual cDNA molecules so that TCRs could be counted in a quantitative, reproducible way. Both TCR alpha and TCR beta chains were sequenced from each blood RNA sample. The source study handled its data this way. A median of around 100,000 TCRs per sample was observed, with a range of about 23,224 to 750,000. The Decombinator software suite was used to annotate V, J and CDR3 in the TCR reads. Every sample was subsampled to the same number of TCRs (28,000) for the PS versus PT1 abundance plots. TCRs were defined as expanded if absent before sensitization and observed at least eight times at the 2-week time point. TCRdb reanalyzed the raw reads on its own, using fastp at Q25 for trimming and MiXCR for clone calling, and kept in-frame beta chains. A single entry per CDR3 protein holds the most common genes and DNA from its merged rows. These V and J calls originate from TCRdb's pipeline instead of the authors' own analysis. This sample is represented by around 300,000 distinct CDR3 sequences; 5.5% to 8% of them were singletons. The ten top clones hold 8% to 9% of the sample.

What this sample's time point label stands for: patch test 1, 2 weeks after DPC sensitization. The treatment or condition tag for this specimen amounts to: therapeutic diphenylcyclopropenone sensitization with weekly scalp DPC. At each patch-test visit, blood was drawn before the patch test was applied. Eligible patients were aged 18 to 70, diagnosed with alopecia, deemed suitable for DPC therapy, and excluded if pregnant. Total RNA was isolated from unfractionated whole blood collected in Tempus Blood RNA tubes. In the case of this clonotype: The antigen it binds to is not known. No much larger clone is present one base from it, and per-base qualities are unavailable.

The clonotype was recovered from a woman aged 18-29 years with alopecia areata. Some clones in this sample may be carry-over from other donors' samples. The sample in question was whole blood, obtained in connection with sensitization to the hapten diphenylcyclopropenone (DPC). This chain joins TRBV6-5 to TRBJ1-2, and perhaps TRBD1 as D gene, on 6 matching bases. The CDR3 corresponds to CASSYSRGNYGYTF. The DNA sequence is TGTGCCAGCAGTTACTCCAGGGGAAACTATGGCTACACCTTC.